This TCR beta chain originates from a study of cytomegalovirus exposure and HLA in healthy donors. Study findings and constraints: A missense DCLRE1C variant was associated with V- and J-gene trimming of TCR beta chains in a later analysis, and an independent cohort replicated the association. Sequencing had likely introduced a cluster of highly shared sequence variants as an artifact. Accounts indicate the classifier identified cytomegalovirus status with strong specificity and sensitivity.

The germline V and J ends were trimmed by 6 bases and 2 bases, with 11 bases remaining between them. Germline CDR1 reads MNHEY; CDR2 reads SVGAGI. CDR3 length: 13 residues. In the PCR, 60 Vbeta and 13 Jbeta primers were used. Measured with immunoSEQ multiplex PCR; TCRdb has only the in-frame clones, and not every one. The sample contains 130,000 or so clones, 70% to 75% of which appear only once. A remark on this clone: Antigen unknown.

The specimen was PBMCs. This receptor was obtained from a male donor in good health and CMV-seronegative. V and J are TRBV6-5 and TRBJ2-7; TRBD2 is a possible D gene (5 bases). CDR3 loop: CASRREPAYEQYF. DNA for the CDR3: TGTGCCAGCAGAAGGGAGCCGGCCTACGAGCAGTACTTC.